This T cell receptor beta chain was obtained from a study of blood T cell repertoires in COVID-19. Assay: immunoSEQ multiplex PCR; the TCRdb copy retains only in-frame clones and omits some. Of more than 300,000 clones listed, 86% are singletons. Per the germline V gene, CDR1 is MDHEN and CDR2 is SYDVKM. J gave up 3 bases and V 4 bases, and 9 bases lay outside the gene matches. This CDR3 has 16 residues. Sequenced sample: PBMCs or T cells enriched from blood (not recorded which). The sequence was collected from a young man who had recovered from COVID-19. This chain uses TRBV28 with TRBJ1-5, with 7 bases fitting TRBD1. DNA of the CDR3: TGTGCCAGCAGTTACCCCATTGACAGGGCCAATCAGCCCCAGCATTTT. Its translation: CASSYPIDRANQPQHF.